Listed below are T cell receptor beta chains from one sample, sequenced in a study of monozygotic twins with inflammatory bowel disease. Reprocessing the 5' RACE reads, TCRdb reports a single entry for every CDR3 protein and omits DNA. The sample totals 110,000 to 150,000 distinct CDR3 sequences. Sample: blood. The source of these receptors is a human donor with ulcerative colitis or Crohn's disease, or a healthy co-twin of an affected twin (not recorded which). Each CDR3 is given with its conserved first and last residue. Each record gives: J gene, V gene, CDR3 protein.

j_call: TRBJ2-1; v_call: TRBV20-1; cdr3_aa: CSASPGLAVIEQFF
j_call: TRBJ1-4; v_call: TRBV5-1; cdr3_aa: CASSLGPFGEKLFF
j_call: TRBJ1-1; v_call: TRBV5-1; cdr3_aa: CASSWETGNTEAFF
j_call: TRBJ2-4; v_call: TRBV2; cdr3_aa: CASSAEFRFENIQYF
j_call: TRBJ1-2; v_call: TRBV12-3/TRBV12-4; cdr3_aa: CASSLTGGPGYTF
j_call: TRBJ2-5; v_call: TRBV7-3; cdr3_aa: CASSKVAGEQETQYF
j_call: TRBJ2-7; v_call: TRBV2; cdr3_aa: CASYEGGSYEQYF
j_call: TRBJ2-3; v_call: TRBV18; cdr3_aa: CASSPLPTRDRGRVTDTQYF
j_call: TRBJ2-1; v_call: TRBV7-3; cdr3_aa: CASSSLTGTNEQFF
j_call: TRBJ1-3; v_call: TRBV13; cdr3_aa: CASSTTLPKLPGNTIYF
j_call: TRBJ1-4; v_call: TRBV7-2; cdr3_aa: CASSFGGGVEKLFF
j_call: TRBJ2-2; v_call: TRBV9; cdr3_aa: CASSVRSGNNTGELFF
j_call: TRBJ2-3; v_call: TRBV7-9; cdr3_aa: CASSLVGPSTDTQYF
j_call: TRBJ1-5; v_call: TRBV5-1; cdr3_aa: CASSQGQGGSQPQHF
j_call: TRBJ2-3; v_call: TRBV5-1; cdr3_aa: CASSLGQASGRTFSTDTQYF
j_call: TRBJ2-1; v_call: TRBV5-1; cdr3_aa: CASSPRADSLNEQFF
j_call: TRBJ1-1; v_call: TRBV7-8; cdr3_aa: CASSQSRGSEAFF
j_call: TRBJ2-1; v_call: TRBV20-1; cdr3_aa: CSAYTSGRVLGEQFF
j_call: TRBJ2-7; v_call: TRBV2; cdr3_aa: CASSEGDLAGGRYEQYF
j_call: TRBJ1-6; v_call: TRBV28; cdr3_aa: CASRPALGNSPLHF
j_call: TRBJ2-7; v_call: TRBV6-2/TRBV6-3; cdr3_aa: CASSRTGGREQYF
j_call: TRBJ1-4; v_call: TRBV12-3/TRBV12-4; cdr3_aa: CASSPKGVATNEKLFF
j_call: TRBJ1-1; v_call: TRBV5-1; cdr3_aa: CASSHTSGATEAFF
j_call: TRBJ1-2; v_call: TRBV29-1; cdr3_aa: CSVWGLGGYTF
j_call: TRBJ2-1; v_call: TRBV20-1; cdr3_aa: CSANPLRLAENSYNEQFF
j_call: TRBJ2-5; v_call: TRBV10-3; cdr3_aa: CAISEMDRGFRETQYF
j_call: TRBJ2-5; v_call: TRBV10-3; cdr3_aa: CAISEREPPRKKETQYF
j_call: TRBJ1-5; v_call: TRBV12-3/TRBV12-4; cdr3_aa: CASSLGQGAGNQPQHF
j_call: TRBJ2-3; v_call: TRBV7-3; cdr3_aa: CASSLAVEPNTQYF